This T cell receptor beta chain was sequenced in a study of control samples from healthy donors and cancer patients (TCRdb year 2020). The library was built by means of the immunoSEQ multiplex PCR assay. Here the immuneACCESS table is served through TCRdb, limited to in-frame sequences with V and J called. Missing clones are a known gap in these copies; in checked studies unresolved V genes cover under half, and the rest lacks a known reason. A total of over 100,000 clones appear in this sample, approximately 88% of them only once. Approximately 3.2% of the sample lies in the top ten. With regard to this clone: Its specific antigen is unknown. Base quality data are lacking; no much larger clone is found one base away.

The specimen was blood. This clonotype was sampled from a man aged 40-49 years in good health.

The DNA is TGTGCCAGCTCACCACCGGTGTTGGGAAACACCATATATTTT. Translated, it reads CASSPPVLGNTIYF. This receptor chain uses TRBV18 and TRBJ1-3; the D gene cannot be resolved reliably. From the germline V gene, CDR1 is KGHSH and CDR2 is LQKENI. The cysteine opens and the phenylalanine closes a CDR3 of 14 amino acids. Only CDR3 DNA remains: 42 bases, in frame from the first base. At the junction V is shortened by 0 bases and J by 4 bases, with 7 bases in between.